Below are 12 T cell receptor beta chains sequenced from a single sample in a study of control samples from healthy donors and cancer patients. This table comes from immunoSEQ multiplex PCR, and its TCRdb copy is limited to in-frame clones, with some not included. The repertoire holds over 150,000 clones, with 90% as singletons. Sequencing input: blood. The receptors were sampled from a woman in her 50s in good health.

In nucleotides, the CDR3 is TGTGCCAGCGGGCCGGGACTAGCACAATACAATGAGCAGTTCTTC. It is translated as CASGPGLAQYNEQFF. The rearrangement links TRBV2 to TRBJ2-1; TRBD2 matches 9 bases. CDR3 length: 15 amino acids. The trim removed 8 bases at V and 4 bases at J, leaving 9 bases unmatched. Germline V gene data show CDR1 as SNHLY and CDR2 as FYNNEI.

The genes are TRBV15 and TRBJ1-1; D unresolved. The CDR3 totals 14 residues. V was pared by 0 bases and J by 0 bases, with 5 bases between. CDR1 is LNHNV, CDR2 YYDKDF, per germline (reference sequence). CDR3 DNA sequence: TGTGCCACCAGCAGAGATATGATGAACACTGAAGCTTTCTTT. Translating it yields CATSRDMMNTEAFF.

This sequence joins TRBV10-3 and TRBJ2-1; 12 nucleotides line up with TRBD2. The junction had 3 bases not matched to a gene; V was cut back by 0 bases and J by 9 bases. There are 15 residues in the CDR3. Germline CDR1 is ENHRY and CDR2 is SYGVKD. The CDR3 here is CAISESTSGSVEQFF. The CDR3 nucleotides read TGTGCCATCAGTGAGTCGACTAGCGGGAGTGTTGAGCAGTTCTTC.

V and J are TRBV18 and TRBJ2-7, with 10 bases that match TRBD1. Germline CDR1 KGHSH, CDR2 LQKENI. The CDR3 length is 14 residues. The V gene end was trimmed by 5 bases and the J gene end by 5 bases; junction bases not matched to a gene: 6. The CDR3 DNA follows: TGTGCCAGCTCAGCCCGGGACAGGGGAAACGAGCAGTACTTC. It yields the protein CASSARDRGNEQYF.

The chain carries TRBV30 and TRBJ2-3, with 14 bases identical to TRBD2. CDR3 length: 18 residues. Trimming at V came to 5 bases and at J to 3 bases, leaving 13 bases not matched to a gene. Germline CDR1 reads GTSNPN; CDR2 reads SVGIG (reference sequence). In nucleotides, the CDR3 is TGTGCCTGGTCCGGACTAGCGGGAGGTGGCGTAGCGACAGATACGCAGTATTTT. As protein: CAWSGLAGGGVATDTQYF.

The chain is built from TRBV3-1 (or the pseudogene TRBV3-2) and TRBJ1-6, with TRBD1 identical over 8 bases. Germline loops: CDR1 LGHDT, CDR2 YNNKEL (reference sequence). Unmatched junction bases numbered 8, after V lost 1 base and J lost 9 bases. The CDR3 contains 16 residues. As DNA, the CDR3 is TGTGCCAGCAGCCAAGGGGTCACAGGGGGTTTTTCACCCCTCCACTTT. Encoded protein: CASSQGVTGGFSPLHF.

This sequence joins TRBV4-2 and TRBJ2-7, with 8 bases matching TRBD2. CDR3 length: 15 amino acids. The germline V gene encodes CDR1 LGHNA and CDR2 YNFKEQ. Trimming cost V 0 bases and J 7 bases; bases outside gene matches: 8. The CDR3 bases are TGTGCCAGCAGCCAAGAATTAGCGGGACCCAGGGAGCAGTACTTC. As protein: CASSQELAGPREQYF.

This chain connects TRBV15 to TRBJ2-5; 10 bases are shared with TRBD2. V shed 1 base, J shed 1 base, and the junction held 3 bases outside the gene matches. The CDR3 contains 16 residues. Per germline, CDR1 LNHNV and CDR2 YYDKDF (reference sequence). The CDR3: CATSRGLAGSQETQYF. The CDR3 coding sequence is TGTGCCACCAGCAGAGGACTAGCGGGCTCCCAAGAGACCCAGTACTTC.

The CDR3 is CASSWQYNSPLHF. The CDR3 coding sequence is TGTGCCAGCAGTTGGCAGTATAATTCACCCCTCCACTTT. The J gene is TRBJ1-6, the V gene TRBV27; no clear D gene. Germline-derived CDR1 and CDR2 are MNHEY and SMNVEV (reference sequence). Trimming took off 4 bases at V and 4 bases at J, with 5 bases between the two ends. The CDR3 has 13 amino acids.

The gene calls are TRBV2 and TRBJ1-4; 9 positions agree with TRBD1. The CDR3 covers 13 residues. J was trimmed by 10 bases and V by 5 bases; bases with no gene match: 5. Germline assignment: CDR1 SNHLY and CDR2 FYNNEI. In DNA form, the CDR3 reads TGTGCCAGCAGTCAACAGGGGGCGGGAAAACTGTTTTTT. Its protein is CASSQQGAGKLFF.

This chain connects TRBV27 to TRBJ1-5; no clear D. There are 13 residues in the CDR3. The V end lost 6 bases, the J end lost 5 bases, and 11 bases lay between the germline ends. The V gene's germline CDR1 is MNHEY and CDR2 SMNVEV (reference sequence). The CDR3 DNA reads TGTGCCAGCAGCTTAAGGGCGGATCAGCCCCAGCATTTT. Translating gives CASSLRADQPQHF.

This chain joins TRBV5-6 and TRBJ1-4; the D gene is possibly TRBD1 (6 bases). This CDR3 has 15 residues. V lost 0 bases and J 5 bases, leaving 11 bases between the germline ends. Germline assignment: CDR1 SGHDT and CDR2 YYEEEE. The CDR3 region is CASSLAGAGNEKLFF. The CDR3 region has the DNA TGTGCCAGCAGCTTGGCGGGGGCGGGAAATGAAAAACTGTTTTTT.